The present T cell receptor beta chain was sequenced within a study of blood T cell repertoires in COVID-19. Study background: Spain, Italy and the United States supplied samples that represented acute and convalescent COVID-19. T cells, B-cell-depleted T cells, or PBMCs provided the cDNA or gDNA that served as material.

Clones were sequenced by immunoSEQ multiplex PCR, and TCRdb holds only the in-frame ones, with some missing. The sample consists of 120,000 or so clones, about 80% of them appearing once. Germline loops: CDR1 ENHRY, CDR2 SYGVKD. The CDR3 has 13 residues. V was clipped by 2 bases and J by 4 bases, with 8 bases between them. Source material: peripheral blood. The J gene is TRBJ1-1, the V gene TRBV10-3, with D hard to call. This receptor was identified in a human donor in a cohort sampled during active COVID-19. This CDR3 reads CAISEREGTEAFF. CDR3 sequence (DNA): TGTGCCATCAGTGAGCGGGAGGGCACTGAAGCTTTCTTT.